The clone carrying this TCR beta chain was seen only once. This sample was included in a study of cytomegalovirus exposure and HLA in healthy donors. In the PCR, 60 Vbeta and 13 Jbeta primers were used. Method: immunoSEQ multiplex PCR; TCRdb's copy keeps in-frame clones and lacks some. The sample includes roughly 170,000 clones, 80% to 85% of them seen just once. Germline V gene data show CDR1 as LGHNA and CDR2 as YSLEER. With 1 base removed from V and 3 bases from J, the gap between germline ends came to 10 bases. The CDR3 covers 15 residues. Sequences were obtained from PBMCs. The chain carries TRBV4-3 and TRBJ2-4, with no clear D. The source of this sequence is a man aged 50 to 60 in good health and CMV-seronegative. The CDR3 protein is CASSQGFYGKNIQYF. The DNA of the CDR3 is TGCGCCAGCAGCCAAGGGTTCTATGGCAAAAACATTCAGTACTTC.